This T cell receptor beta chain was identified in a study of T cells after yellow fever vaccination. The CDR3 covers 14 residues. CDR1 and CDR2 from the germline V gene are SEHNR and FQNEAQ (reference sequence). The ends lost 4 bases at V and 4 bases at J; junction bases unmatched: 6. This clonotype was seen repeatedly, ten times or more. TCRdb ran MiXCR on the 5' RACE reads and lists one entry per CDR3 protein. The sample contains 25,000 to 30,000 distinct CDR3 sequences, over 4.5% of which appear only once. The source of this sequence is a man aged 30 to 39 who received the YFV17D yellow fever vaccine. The input for sequencing was CD8+ T cells sorted from PBMCs, taken 10 days after the yellow fever booster vaccination. The J gene is TRBJ1-2, the V gene TRBV7-9; 7 bases are shared with TRBD1. The CDR3 sequence is CASSSEGASYGYTF. The CDR3 region has the DNA TGTGCCAGCAGCTCGGAGGGGGCGAGCTATGGCTACACCTTC.